This TCR beta chain was retrieved from a study of cytomegalovirus exposure and HLA in healthy donors. Study observations and caveats: Cytomegalovirus-associated status was assigned to approximately 160 TCR beta chains. According to reports, the classifier identified cytomegalovirus status with high specificity and sensitivity. HLA allele associations emerged for roughly 17,000 TCR beta sequences in a later analysis, at 0.05 false discovery rate.

Use of 60 Vbeta and 13 Jbeta primers characterized the PCR. Repertoires were generated with immunoSEQ multiplex PCR, while TCRdb's copy carries only in-frame clones and drops some. The top ten clones hold about 2.5% of a sample with about 160,000 clones, about 71% of them seen once. As for this clone: The target antigen is unknown. Other DNA sequences of this sample code for an identical CDR3.

The clonotype was recovered from a middle-aged woman in good health and CMV-seropositive. The sample comprised PBMCs.

The CDR3 DNA sequence: TGTGCCAGCAGCCAAGGACAGGGGGCCTACGAGCAGTACTTC. Its translation: CASSQGQGAYEQYF. V and J are TRBV4-2 and TRBJ2-7; 9 bases line up with TRBD1. CDR3 length: 14 amino acids. J gave up 2 bases and V 1 base, and 0 bases lay outside the gene matches. Germline V lookup: CDR1 LGHNA, CDR2 YNFKEQ.